The 12 T cell receptor beta chains given below trace back to one sample, sequenced in a study of patients and donors after allogeneic stem cell transplantation. MiXCR, applied by TCRdb to the RT-PCR reads, yields one record per CDR3 protein. The top ten clones hold 5% to 6.5% of a sample with 900,000 to 1,000,000 distinct CDR3 sequences, more than 15% of them seen once. The specimen was blood, either unsorted or a sorted T cell fraction (not recorded which). The source of these receptors is a human donor who was either an allogeneic HSCT recipient or a stem cell or donor lymphocyte infusion donor (not recorded which). It is not recorded whose cells these are; they may come from a transplant donor.

This clonotype was counted at least ten times. Here the CDR3 reads CASSPTQGSGANVLTF. The CDR3 bases are TGTGCCAGCAGCCCAACACAGGGCTCTGGGGCCAACGTCCTGACTTTC. The V call is TRBV9, the J call TRBJ2-6; weak D call: TRBD1 (6 bases). The V and J ends lost 4 bases and 0 bases respectively, with 11 bases between them. CDR1 is SGDLS and CDR2 is YYNGEE in the germline V gene. This CDR3 is built from 16 residues.

This clonotype was observed a handful of times. V is TRBV11-1 and J is TRBJ2-3; 7 bases align to TRBD2. The CDR3 is made up of 13 amino acids. V dropped 5 bases and J dropped 5; count of bases not matched to a gene: 4. Per germline, CDR1 SGHAT and CDR2 FQDESV (reference sequence). CDR3 in amino acids: CASSGRAGDTQYF. The CDR3 DNA reads TGTGCCAGCAGCGGGAGGGCAGGAGATACGCAGTATTTT.

This rearrangement joins TRBV5-5 to TRBJ2-7; possibly TRBD1 or TRBD2 for D (5 bases each). This CDR3 has 13 amino acids. Germline V gene data show CDR1 as SGHKS and CDR2 as YYEKEE (reference sequence). V was trimmed by 4 bases and J by 3 bases, leaving 11 bases between them. In nucleotides, the CDR3 is TGTGCCAGCAGCCCCGAGGGGCGCTACGAGCAGTACTTC. Protein sequence: CASSPEGRYEQYF.

The chain uses TRBV25-1 and TRBJ1-3, with TRBD1 matching 7 bases. The germline V gene has CDR1 MGHDK and CDR2 SYGVNS. Trimming took 4 bases from V and 0 from J; bases not matched to a gene: 6. The CDR3 extends over 16 amino acids. CDR3 bases: TGTGCCAGCAGTGTGACAGGGACACCCTCTGGAAACACCATATATTTT. This sequence encodes CASSVTGTPSGNTIYF.

The chain links TRBV27 to TRBJ2-1, with TRBD2 matching 8 bases. The V segment lost 5 bases and the J segment 10 bases; nucleotides outside the gene matches: 10. The length of the CDR3 is 14 residues. Germline loops: CDR1 MNHEY, CDR2 SMNVEV (reference sequence). The CDR3 DNA reads TGTGCCAGCAGTACCCGGACTAGCTCCTCAGAGCAGTTCTTC. It yields the protein CASSTRTSSSEQFF.

This chain joins TRBV9 and TRBJ2-1; D uncertain. There are 12 residues in the CDR3. Trimming pared 2 bases from V and 10 bases from J, leaving 10 bases between. Per germline, CDR1 SGDLS and CDR2 YYNGEE. This CDR3 is CASSVAGLEQFF. The DNA of the CDR3 is TGTGCCAGCAGCGTGGCAGGATTAGAGCAGTTCTTC.

The chain uses TRBV15 and TRBJ2-1; 7 positions agree with TRBD2. This CDR3 spans 17 amino acids. Germline values: CDR1 LNHNV, CDR2 YYDKDF (reference sequence). V lost 1 base to trimming and J lost 7 bases; unmatched junction nucleotides: 13. The CDR3 spells CATSRGGGLPPGNEQFF. The CDR3 nucleotides are TGTGCCACCAGCAGAGGCGGGGGACTCCCCCCGGGGAATGAGCAGTTCTTC.

The chain couples TRBV27 to TRBJ1-6; the D gene is possibly TRBD1 (5 bases). The CDR3 has 14 amino acids. Germline lookup yields CDR1 MNHEY and CDR2 SMNVEV (reference sequence). Trimming stripped 10 bases from V and 0 bases from J, with 10 bases between. This CDR3 is CATGPSSYNSPLHF. CDR3 bases: TGTGCCACAGGGCCGAGCTCCTATAATTCACCCCTCCACTTT.

V usage is TRBV9 and J usage is TRBJ2-1, with TRBD2 matching over 10 bases. Per germline, CDR1 SGDLS and CDR2 YYNGEE. V was pared by 0 bases and J by 9 bases, with 6 bases of the junction left unmatched. There are 15 residues in the CDR3. CDR3 residues: CASSVEGSGRSEQFF. CDR3 nucleotide sequence: TGTGCCAGCAGCGTAGAGGGTAGCGGGAGGTCTGAGCAGTTCTTC. Combining the CDR3 with reference TRBV9 and TRBJ2-1 gives the whole variable domain DSGVTQTPKHLITATGQRVTLRCSPRSGDLSVYWYQQSLDQGLQFLIQYYNGEERAKGNILERFSAQQFPDLHSELNLSSLELGDSALYFCASSVEGSGRSEQFFGPGTRLTVL.

The rearrangement joins TRBV6-5 to TRBJ2-3; D is ambiguous. The CDR3 runs to 14 residues. Germline V lookup: CDR1 MNHEY, CDR2 SVGAGI. The ends were cut back, 0 bases at V and 3 bases at J, with 7 bases in the middle. The CDR3 DNA reads TGTGCCAGCAGTTACTCATGGGGAACAGATACGCAGTATTTT. It specifies CASSYSWGTDTQYF.

The genes are TRBV11-1 and TRBJ2-7, with 9 bases identical to TRBD2. Trimming removed 5 bases from V and 1 base from J; junction bases left unmatched: 18. CDR1 is SGHAT, CDR2 FQDESV, per germline (reference sequence). This CDR3 contains 19 residues. CDR3 sequence reads: CASSLLPETSGGVSYEQYF. The CDR3 DNA follows: TGTGCCAGCAGCCTCCTCCCCGAGACTAGCGGTGGCGTTTCCTACGAGCAGTACTTC.

This clonotype occurred a few times. The chain joins TRBV20-1 to TRBJ2-2; TRBD2 matches 7 bases. The CDR3 loop spans 13 amino acids. Germline loops: CDR1 DFQATT, CDR2 SNEGSKA (reference sequence). V lost 5 bases to trimming and J lost 6 bases; unmatched junction nucleotides: 6. The CDR3 is CSAPRTSPGELFF. The CDR3 bases are TGCAGTGCTCCGCGGACTAGTCCCGGGGAGCTGTTTTTT.